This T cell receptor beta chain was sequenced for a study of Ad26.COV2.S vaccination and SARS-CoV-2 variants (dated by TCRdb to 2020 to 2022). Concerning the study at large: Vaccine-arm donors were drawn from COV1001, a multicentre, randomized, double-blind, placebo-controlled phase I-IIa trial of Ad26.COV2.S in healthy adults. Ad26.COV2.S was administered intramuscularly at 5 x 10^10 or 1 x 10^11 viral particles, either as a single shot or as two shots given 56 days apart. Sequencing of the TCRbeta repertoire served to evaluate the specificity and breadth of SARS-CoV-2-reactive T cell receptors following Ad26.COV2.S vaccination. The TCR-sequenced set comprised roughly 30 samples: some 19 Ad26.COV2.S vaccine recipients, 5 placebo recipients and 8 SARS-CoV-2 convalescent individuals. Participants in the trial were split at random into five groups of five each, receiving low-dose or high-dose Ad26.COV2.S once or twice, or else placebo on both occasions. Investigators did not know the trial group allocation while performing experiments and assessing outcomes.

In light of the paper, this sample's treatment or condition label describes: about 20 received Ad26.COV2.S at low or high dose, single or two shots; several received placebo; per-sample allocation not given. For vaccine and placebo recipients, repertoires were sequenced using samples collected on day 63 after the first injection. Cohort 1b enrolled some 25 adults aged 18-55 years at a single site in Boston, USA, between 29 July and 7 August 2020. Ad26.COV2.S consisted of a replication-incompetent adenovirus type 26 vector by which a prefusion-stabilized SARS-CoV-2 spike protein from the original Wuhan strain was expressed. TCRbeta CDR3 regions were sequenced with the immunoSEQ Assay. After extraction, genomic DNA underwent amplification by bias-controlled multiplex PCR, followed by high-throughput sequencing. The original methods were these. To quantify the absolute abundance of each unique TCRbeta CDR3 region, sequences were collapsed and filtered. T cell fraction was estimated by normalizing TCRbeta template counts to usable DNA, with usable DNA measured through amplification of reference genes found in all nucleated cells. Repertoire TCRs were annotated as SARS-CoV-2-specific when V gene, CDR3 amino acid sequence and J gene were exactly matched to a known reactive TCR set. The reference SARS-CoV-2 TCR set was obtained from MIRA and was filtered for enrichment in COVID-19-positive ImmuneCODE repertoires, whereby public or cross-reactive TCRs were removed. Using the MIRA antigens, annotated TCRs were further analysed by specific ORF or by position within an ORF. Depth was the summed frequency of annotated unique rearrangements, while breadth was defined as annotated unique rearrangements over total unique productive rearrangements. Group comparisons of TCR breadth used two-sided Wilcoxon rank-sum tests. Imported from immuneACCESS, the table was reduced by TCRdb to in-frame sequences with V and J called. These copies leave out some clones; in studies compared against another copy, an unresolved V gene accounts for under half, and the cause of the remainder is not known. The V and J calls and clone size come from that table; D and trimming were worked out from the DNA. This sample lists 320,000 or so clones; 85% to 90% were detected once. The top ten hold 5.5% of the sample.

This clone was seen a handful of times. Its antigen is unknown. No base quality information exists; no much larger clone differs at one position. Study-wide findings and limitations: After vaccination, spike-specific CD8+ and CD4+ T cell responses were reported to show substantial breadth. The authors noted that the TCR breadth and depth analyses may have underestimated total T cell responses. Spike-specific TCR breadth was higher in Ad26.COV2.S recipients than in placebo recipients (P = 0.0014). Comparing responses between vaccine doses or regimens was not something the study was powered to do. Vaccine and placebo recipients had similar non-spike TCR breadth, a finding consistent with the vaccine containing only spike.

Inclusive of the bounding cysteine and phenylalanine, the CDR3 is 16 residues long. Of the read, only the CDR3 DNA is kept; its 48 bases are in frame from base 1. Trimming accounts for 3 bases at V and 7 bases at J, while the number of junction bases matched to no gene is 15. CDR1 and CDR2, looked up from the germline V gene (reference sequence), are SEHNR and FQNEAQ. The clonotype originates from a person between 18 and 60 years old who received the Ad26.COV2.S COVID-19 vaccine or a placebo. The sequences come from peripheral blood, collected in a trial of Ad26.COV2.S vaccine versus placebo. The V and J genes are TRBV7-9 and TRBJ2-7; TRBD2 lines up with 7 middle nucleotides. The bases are TGTGCCAGCAGCTTCGTGCCGGGACTAACTCCTGTAGAGCAGTACTTC. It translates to CASSFVPGLTPVEQYF.